This T cell receptor (beta chain) appears in the sequencing data of a study of blood T cell repertoires in COVID-19. At the level of the study: Whether acute or convalescent, the COVID-19 samples came from the United States, Italy and Spain. PBMCs, B-cell-depleted T cells, or T cells provided the cDNA or gDNA that made up the material.

Original methodology: Researchers report that nucleated cell counts were estimated from reference gene primer amplification. Clones were sequenced by immunoSEQ multiplex PCR, and TCRdb holds only the in-frame ones, with some missing. V and J calls plus clone size are reproduced from that table; the DNA served to infer D and trimming. The data contain tens of thousands of clones, about 91% of them seen just once; the ten biggest clones take up around 46%. The CDR3 consists of 16 residues. V gave up 4 bases and J gave up 6 bases; unmatched junction bases: 6. Germline V gives CDR1 SGHRS, CDR2 YFSETQ. Enrolment of Seattle patients took place during active infection, and they were followed longitudinally.

The chain is built from TRBV5-1 and TRBJ2-2; 13 bases match TRBD2. The specimen was peripheral blood. The sequence was collected from a woman between 55 and 75 years old with COVID-19, enrolled during active disease. The CDR3 DNA reads TGCGCCAGCAGCACGGGACTAGCGGGGTTTGCCGGGGAGCTGTTTTTT. The encoded protein is CASSTGLAGFAGELFF.